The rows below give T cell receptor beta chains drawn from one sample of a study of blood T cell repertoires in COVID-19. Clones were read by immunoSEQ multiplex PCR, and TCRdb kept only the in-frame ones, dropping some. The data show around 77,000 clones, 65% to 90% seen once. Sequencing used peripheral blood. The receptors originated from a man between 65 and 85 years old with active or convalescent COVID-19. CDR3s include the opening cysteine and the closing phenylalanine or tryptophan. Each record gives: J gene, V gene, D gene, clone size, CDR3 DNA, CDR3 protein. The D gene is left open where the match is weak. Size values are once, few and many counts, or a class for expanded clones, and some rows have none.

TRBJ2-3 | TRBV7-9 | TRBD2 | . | TGTGCCAGCAGCTTATGGGACGGGAGGAGAACAGATACGCAGTATTTT | CASSLWDGRRTDTQYF
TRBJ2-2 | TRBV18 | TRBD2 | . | TGTGCCAGCTCACCTCGGACTAGCGGGGGGTACACCGGGGAGCTGTTTTTT | CASSPRTSGGYTGELFF
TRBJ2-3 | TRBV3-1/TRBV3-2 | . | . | TGTGCCAGCAGCCACCTAATCCCCTCGTTCGGTCGGAGGAGCACAGATACGCAGTATTTT | CASSHLIPSFGRRSTDTQYF
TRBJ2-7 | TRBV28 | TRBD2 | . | TGTGCCAGCAGGCTAGCGGGAGCTGTCTACGAGCAGTACTTC | CASRLAGAVYEQYF
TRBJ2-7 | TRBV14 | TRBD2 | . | TGTGCCAGCAGCCAAGCCGGAGGGGGACTAGCGGACTACGAGCAGTACTTC | CASSQAGGGLADYEQYF
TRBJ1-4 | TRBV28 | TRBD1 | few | TGTGCCAGCAGTTGGGCCTGGACAGGGAGGGGTGAAAAACTGTTTTTT | CASSWAWTGRGEKLFF
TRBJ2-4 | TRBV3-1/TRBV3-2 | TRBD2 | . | TGTGCCAGCAGCCAAGGCGGGAGAATAGCCAACAACATTCAGTACTTC | CASSQGGRIANNIQYF
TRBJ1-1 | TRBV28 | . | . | TGTGCCAGCAGTAGAAGCAGGGCTGCCACTGAAGCTTTCTTT | CASSRSRAATEAFF
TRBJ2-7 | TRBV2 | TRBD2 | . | TGTGCCAGCACTGGACTAGCGGGAAGGTACGAGCAGTACTTC | CASTGLAGRYEQYF
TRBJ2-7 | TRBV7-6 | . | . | TGTGCCAGCAGCTTAGACAGTACCTACGAGCAGTACTTC | CASSLDSTYEQYF
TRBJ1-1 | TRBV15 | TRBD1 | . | TGTGCCACCAGCAGAGGCGGGACAGCGAACACTGAAGCTTTCTTT | CATSRGGTANTEAFF
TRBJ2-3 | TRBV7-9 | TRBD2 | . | TGTGCCAGCAGCGTCCGAGCGGGAGCTACAGATACGCAGTATTTT | CASSVRAGATDTQYF
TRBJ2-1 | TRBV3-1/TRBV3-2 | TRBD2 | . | TGTGCCAGCAGCCTACGACTAGCGGCCAATGAGCAGTTCTTC | CASSLRLAANEQFF
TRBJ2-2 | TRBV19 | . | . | TGTGCCAGTAGTATAGGATGGCAGGGTCACACCGGGGAGCTGTTTTTT | CASSIGWQGHTGELFF
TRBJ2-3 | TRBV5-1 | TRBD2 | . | TGCGCCAGCAGCCCCGGGATAGCGGGAGGGAGCGATACGCAGTATTTT | CASSPGIAGGSDTQYF
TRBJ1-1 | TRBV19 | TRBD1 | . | TGTGCCAGCCAAACCGGGACAGCCAACACTGAAGCTTTCTTT | CASQTGTANTEAFF
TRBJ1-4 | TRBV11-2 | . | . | TGTGCCAGCAGCTTAGACGGCAGTACAGGAAAACTGTTTTTT | CASSLDGSTGKLFF
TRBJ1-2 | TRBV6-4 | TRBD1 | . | TGTGCCAGCAGTTACTCCGGGACAGGGGGATCTAACTATGGCTACACCTTC | CASSYSGTGGSNYGYTF
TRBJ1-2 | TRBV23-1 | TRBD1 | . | TGCGCCAGCAGCCCCCAGAAGAAAATGACAGGGGTGAGAGGCTACACCTTC | CASSPQKKMTGVRGYTF
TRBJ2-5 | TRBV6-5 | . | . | TGTGCCAGCAGTAGGACAGCGAGGGAGACCCAGTACTTC | CASSRTARETQYF
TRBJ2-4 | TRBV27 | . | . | TGTGCCAGCAGCATGACTGCAGCCAAAAACATTCAGTACTTC | CASSMTAAKNIQYF
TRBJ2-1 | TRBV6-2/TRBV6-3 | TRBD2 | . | TGTGCCAGCAGTTACGCCGGACTAGCGGGAGGCACCTACAATGAGCAGTTCTTC | CASSYAGLAGGTYNEQFF
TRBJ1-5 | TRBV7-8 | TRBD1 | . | TGTGCCAGCAGCTTAGGCGGGACAGGGGGTACTCAGCCCCAGCATTTT | CASSLGGTGGTQPQHF
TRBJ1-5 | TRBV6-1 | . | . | TGTGCCAGCAGTGACAGAAGTCCCCAGCATTTT | CASSDRSPQHF
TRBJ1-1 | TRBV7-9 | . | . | TGTGCCAGCAGCTTAGATCTGGGGGGGACTGAAGCTTTCTTT | CASSLDLGGTEAFF
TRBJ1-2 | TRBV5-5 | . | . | TGTGCCAGCAGCTTGGGCCATATTCTAGACTATGGCTACACCTTC | CASSLGHILDYGYTF
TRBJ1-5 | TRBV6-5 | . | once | TGTGCCAGCAGTCCTCTTTTAGGGGTCGATCAGCCCCAGCATTTT | CASSPLLGVDQPQHF
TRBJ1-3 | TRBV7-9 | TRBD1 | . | TGTGCCAGCAGCTTAGCAAGGGGGCCCCTCTCTGGAAACACCATATATTTT | CASSLARGPLSGNTIYF
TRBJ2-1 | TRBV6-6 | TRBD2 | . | TGTGCCAGCAGTCTCAGGGGACTAGCGGGAGGGCCAGACAATGAGCAGTTCTTC | CASSLRGLAGGPDNEQFF
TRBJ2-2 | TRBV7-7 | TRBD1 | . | TGTGCTAGCGCCCGGGACAGCTTCGCGAACACCGGGGAGCTGTTTTTT | CASARDSFANTGELFF
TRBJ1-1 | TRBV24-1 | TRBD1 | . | TGTGCCACCGGAGACAGGGACAACACTGAAGCTTTCTTT | CATGDRDNTEAFF
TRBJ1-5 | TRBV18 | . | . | TGTGCCAGCTCATCAATTAGCAATCAGCCCCAGCATTTT | CASSSISNQPQHF
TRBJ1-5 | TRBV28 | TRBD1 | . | TGTGCCAGCAGTCGACTCTTACAGGGGGCAGGGGGGAATCAGCCCCAGCATTTT | CASSRLLQGAGGNQPQHF